A selection of T cell receptor beta chains follows, all from one sample in a study of cytomegalovirus exposure and HLA in healthy donors. Some clones are missing from TCRdb's copy, which holds only in-frame ones; the method was immunoSEQ multiplex PCR. Seen here are 130,000 or so clones, 70% to 85% observed once, and the top ten hold 1.5% to 2%. The material sequenced was PBMCs. These TCRs come from a man aged 35 to 55 in good health and CMV-seronegative. Both conserved end residues are part of each CDR3. D genes are given only for firm matches. The size entry is marked missing in some rows and otherwise reads once, few, many or a size class.

d_call clone_size j_call v_call cdr3_nt cdr3_aa
. . TRBJ1-2 TRBV9 TGTGCCAGCAGTGCGGGCGTTGACTATGGCTACACCTTC CASSAGVDYGYTF
. few TRBJ1-1 TRBV7-2 TGTGCCAGCAGCTTAACATCGGGTTCTGAAGCTTTCTTT CASSLTSGSEAFF
. . TRBJ2-7 TRBV18 TGTGCCAGCTCTGAGACAAGTGGCCACGAGCAGTACTTC CASSETSGHEQYF
. few TRBJ2-2 TRBV6-4 TGTGCCAGCAGTGAACTGGGAGACACCGGGGAGCTGTTTTTT CASSELGDTGELFF
TRBD1 . TRBJ2-6 TRBV19 TGTGCCAGTAGTACCGGGACAGGGTCTCCTGGGGCCAACGGCCTGACTTTC CASSTGTGSPGANGLTF
. . TRBJ2-2 TRBV7-9 TGTTCCAGCAGCCTCCCGACAGGAAACACCGGGGAGCTGTTTTTT CSSSLPTGNTGELFF
TRBD1 . TRBJ2-7 TRBV28 TGTGCCAGCAGTTCGAGTCCGGGACAGGGGGCCCCGTACTTC CASSSSPGQGAPYF
. . TRBJ2-3 TRBV4-3 TGCGCCAGCAGCCAAGATGTGAACAGGCACCCTCTCACAGATACGCAGTATTTT CASSQDVNRHPLTDTQYF
. . TRBJ1-4 TRBV5-1 TGCGCCAGCAGCCTGAGTACGGAGCTTCAAGTTAATGAAAAACTGTTTTTT CASSLSTELQVNEKLFF
. . TRBJ1-5 TRBV18 TGTGCCAGCTCACTCGACAGCTATCAGCCCCAGCATTTT CASSLDSYQPQHF
TRBD1 . TRBJ1-2 TRBV30 TGTGCCGCAACCCGGACAGGGGCGCAAGTTTATGGCTACACCTTC CAATRTGAQVYGYTF
TRBD2 few TRBJ2-3 TRBV12-5 TGTGCTAGTGGTGCCTGGACTAGCGGCCTATCGGATACGCAGTATTTT CASGAWTSGLSDTQYF
TRBD1 . TRBJ1-6 TRBV15 TGTGCCACCAGCAGAGATCGACAGGGTAATTCACCCCTCCACTTT CATSRDRQGNSPLHF
TRBD2 . TRBJ2-5 TRBV27 TGTGCCAGCAGTAAAGGCGCGGGGGGTTCTCGAGAGACCCAGTACTTC CASSKGAGGSRETQYF
TRBD2 . TRBJ2-2 TRBV5-4 TGTGCCAGCAGCGACCCCGGACTAGCGGGGAACACCGGGGAGCTGTTTTTT CASSDPGLAGNTGELFF
. . TRBJ1-1 TRBV19 TGTGCCAGTAGTTCCACAGTGAACACTGAAGCTTTCTTT CASSSTVNTEAFF
. once TRBJ2-7 TRBV5-4 TGTGCCAGCAGCCCTAACAGGGTCGAGCAGTACTTC CASSPNRVEQYF
TRBD2 . TRBJ2-7 TRBV4-2 TGTGCCAGCAGCCAAGGTACTAGCGGGGGACTCTACGAGCAGTACTTC CASSQGTSGGLYEQYF
TRBD1 once TRBJ1-2 TRBV5-1 TGCGCCAGCAGCCAAAAGGACAGGGGTGACTACACCTTC CASSQKDRGDYTF
TRBD1 . TRBJ2-5 TRBV2 TGTGCCAGCACCCTAGACAGGGGCGAGACCCAGTACTTC CASTLDRGETQYF
TRBD1 . TRBJ1-3 TRBV7-2 TGTGCCAGCAGCTCCCAGCCCGGGACAGGGCTAGGAAACACCATATATTTT CASSSQPGTGLGNTIYF
TRBD1 . TRBJ1-1 TRBV4-1 TGCGCCAGCAGCCAAGAGGGACAGCCTAACACTGAAGCTTTCTTT CASSQEGQPNTEAFF
. . TRBJ2-5 TRBV14 TGTGCCAGCAGCGAAGGGCCCAAAGAGACCCAGTACTTC CASSEGPKETQYF
TRBD1 . TRBJ1-5 TRBV19 TGTGCCAGTAGGACCGACAGGGACGATCAGCCCCAGCATTTT CASRTDRDDQPQHF
TRBD1 . TRBJ2-7 TRBV29-1 TGCAGCGTCGCACCAACAGGGGGCTACGAGCAGTACTTC CSVAPTGGYEQYF
. . TRBJ1-2 TRBV4-2 TGTGCCAGCAGCCAAGATCAGGGCCCCGACTATGGCTACACCTTC CASSQDQGPDYGYTF
. . TRBJ1-1 TRBV28 TGTGCCAGCAGTTTTCTGAGGTTGCGGGACACTGAAGCTTTCTTT CASSFLRLRDTEAFF
. . TRBJ2-1 TRBV10-3 TGTGCCATCAGTGAGTCGGAGCTCCGGGAAAATGAGCAGTTCTTC CAISESELRENEQFF
TRBD1 . TRBJ2-7 TRBV9 TGTGCCAGCAGCCGCGAGGGGACAGGGATGAACGAGCAGTACTTC CASSREGTGMNEQYF
. . TRBJ1-4 TRBV27 TGTGCCAGCAGGTCTCTAGCAACTAATGAAAAACTGTTTTTT CASRSLATNEKLFF
TRBD1 . TRBJ2-1 TRBV30 TGTGCCTGGAACAGGGGCATCGGGAATGAGCAGTTCTTC CAWNRGIGNEQFF
TRBD2 . TRBJ2-2 TRBV18 TGTGCCAGCTCACCACTAAGCGGGGTGACCGGGGAGCTGTTTTTT CASSPLSGVTGELFF
TRBD1 . TRBJ1-5 TRBV5-1 TGCGCCAGCAGCTGGCCCCTGACAGGGAGCAATCAGCCCCAGCATTTT CASSWPLTGSNQPQHF
. . TRBJ2-7 TRBV10-3 TGTGCCATCAGTCCACGGGGACTGGTGGAGCAGTACTTC CAISPRGLVEQYF
. . TRBJ2-5 TRBV6-5 TGTGCCAGCATCGGCACAGGTTACCAAGAGACCCAGTACTTC CASIGTGYQETQYF
. few TRBJ2-7 TRBV18 TGTGCCAGCTCACCACGGGACACCGCCTACGAGCAGTACTTC CASSPRDTAYEQYF
. . TRBJ1-1 TRBV27 TGTGCCAGCAGTTTGTCAGGGGACACTGAAGCTTTCTTT CASSLSGDTEAFF